The TCR beta chain under discussion was sequenced for a study of cytomegalovirus exposure and HLA in healthy donors. Study conclusions and caveats: Later findings reportedly placed an Asian-associated ancestry cluster below the approximately 670-donor mean for N-insertions. In a later analysis, DRB1 alleles had the most associated TCRs; HLA-C alleles the fewest. Most of the TCR beta V segments (in an earlier analysis) were productive either about 90% or about 30% of the time.

Turning to this clone: The antigen remains undetermined.

Nominal health characterized the donors when sampled, though unrecorded immune exposures were likely. The CDR3 runs to 19 residues. The ends lost 1 base at V and 0 bases at J; junction bases unmatched: 9. Germline V gene sequence: CDR1 SGHRS, CDR2 YFSETQ. The PCR contained 60 Vbeta and 13 Jbeta primers. Data came from immunoSEQ multiplex PCR; TCRdb stores just in-frame clones and leaves some out. The sample includes about 160,000 clones, around 74% seen only once; the top ten take around 1.5%. This clonotype was sampled from a woman aged 25 to 45 in good health and CMV-seronegative. The chain has TRBV5-1 and TRBJ2-1; 11 positions agree with TRBD2. The sequenced material came from PBMCs. CDR3 sequence (DNA): TGCGCCAGCAGCTTGAGCGCTAGCGGGGGGCCGAGCTCCTACAATGAGCAGTTCTTC. It translates to CASSLSASGGPSSYNEQFF.